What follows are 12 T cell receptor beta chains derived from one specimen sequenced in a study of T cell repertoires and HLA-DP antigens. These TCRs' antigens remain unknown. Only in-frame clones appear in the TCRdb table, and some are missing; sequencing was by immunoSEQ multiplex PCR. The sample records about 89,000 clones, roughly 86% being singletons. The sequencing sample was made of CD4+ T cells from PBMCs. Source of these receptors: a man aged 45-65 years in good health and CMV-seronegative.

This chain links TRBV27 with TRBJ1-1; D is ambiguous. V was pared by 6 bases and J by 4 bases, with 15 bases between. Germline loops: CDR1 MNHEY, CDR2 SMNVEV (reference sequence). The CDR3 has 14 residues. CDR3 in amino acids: CASRRGGISTEAFF. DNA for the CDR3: TGTGCCAGCAGGAGAGGAGGGATTTCCACTGAAGCTTTCTTT.

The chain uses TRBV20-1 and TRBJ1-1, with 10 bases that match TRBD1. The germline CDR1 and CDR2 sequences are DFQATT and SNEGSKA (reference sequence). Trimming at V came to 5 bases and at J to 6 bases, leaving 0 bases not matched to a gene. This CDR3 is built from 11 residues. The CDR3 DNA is TGCAGTGCTGGACAGGGGGCTGAAGCTTTCTTT. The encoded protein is CSAGQGAEAFF.

CDR3 nucleotide sequence: TGTGCCAGCAGCTTGGAACTAGCGGACAATGAGCAGTTCTTC. This translates into CASSLELADNEQFF. The chain carries TRBV5-4 and TRBJ2-1, with 8 bases lining up with TRBD2. Germline V gives CDR1 SGHNT, CDR2 YYREEE (reference sequence). The CDR3 has 14 residues. V trimming: 0 bases; J trimming: 5 bases; junction bases outside the gene matches: 1.

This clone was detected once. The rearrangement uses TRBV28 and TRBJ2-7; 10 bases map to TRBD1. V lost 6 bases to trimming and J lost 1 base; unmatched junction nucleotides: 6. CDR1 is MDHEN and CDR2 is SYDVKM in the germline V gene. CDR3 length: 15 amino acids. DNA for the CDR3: TGTGCCAGCAGAGGGTGGGGACAGGGGTCCTACGAGCAGTACTTC. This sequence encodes CASRGWGQGSYEQYF.

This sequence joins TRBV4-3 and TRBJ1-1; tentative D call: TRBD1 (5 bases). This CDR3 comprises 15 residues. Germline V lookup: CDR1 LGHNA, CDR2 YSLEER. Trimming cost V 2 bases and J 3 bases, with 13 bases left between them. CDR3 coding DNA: TGCGCCAGCAGCCAACGGAGACGGGGGGACACTGAAGCTTTCTTT. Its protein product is CASSQRRRGDTEAFF.

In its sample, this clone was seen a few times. The CDR3 is CASSSLGQGAGYGYTF. The DNA of the CDR3 is TGTGCCAGCAGTTCTTTGGGACAGGGGGCAGGTTATGGCTACACCTTC. The chain is built from TRBV6-5 and TRBJ1-2; TRBD1 matches at 12 bases. Germline V gene lookup returns CDR1 MNHEY and CDR2 SVGAGI. J gave up 5 bases and V 4 bases, and 8 bases lay outside the gene matches. CDR3 length: 16 amino acids.

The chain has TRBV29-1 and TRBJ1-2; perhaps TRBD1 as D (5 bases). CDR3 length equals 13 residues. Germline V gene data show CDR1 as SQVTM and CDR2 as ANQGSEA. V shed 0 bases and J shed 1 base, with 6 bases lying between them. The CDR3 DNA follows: TGCAGCGTTGAAGAGGACATTAACTATGGCTACACCTTC. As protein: CSVEEDINYGYTF.

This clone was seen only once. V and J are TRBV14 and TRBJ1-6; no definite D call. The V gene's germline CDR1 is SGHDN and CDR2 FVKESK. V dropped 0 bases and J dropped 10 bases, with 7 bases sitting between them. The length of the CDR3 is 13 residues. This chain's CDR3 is CASSQDHASPLHF. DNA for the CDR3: TGTGCCAGCAGCCAAGATCACGCATCACCCCTCCACTTT.

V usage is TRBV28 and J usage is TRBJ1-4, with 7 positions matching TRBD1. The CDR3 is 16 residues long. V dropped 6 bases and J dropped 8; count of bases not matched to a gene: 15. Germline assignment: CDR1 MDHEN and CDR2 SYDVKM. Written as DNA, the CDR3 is TGTGCCAGCAGCGGATACCAGACAGGGTTTAAGGAAAAACTGTTTTTT. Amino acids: CASSGYQTGFKEKLFF.

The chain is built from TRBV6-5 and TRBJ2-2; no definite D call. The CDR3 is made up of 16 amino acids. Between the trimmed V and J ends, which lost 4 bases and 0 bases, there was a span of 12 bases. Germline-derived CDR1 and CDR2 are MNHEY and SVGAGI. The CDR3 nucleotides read TGTGCCAGCAGTTCCCCGGGCCCGGCGAACACCGGGGAGCTGTTTTTT. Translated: CASSSPGPANTGELFF.

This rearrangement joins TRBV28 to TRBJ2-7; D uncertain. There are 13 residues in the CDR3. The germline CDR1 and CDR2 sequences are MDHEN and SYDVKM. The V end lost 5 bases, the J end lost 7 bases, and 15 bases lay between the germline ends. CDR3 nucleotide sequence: TGTGCCAGCAGTCCACCCGGGCCGGGTGAGCAGTACTTC. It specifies CASSPPGPGEQYF.

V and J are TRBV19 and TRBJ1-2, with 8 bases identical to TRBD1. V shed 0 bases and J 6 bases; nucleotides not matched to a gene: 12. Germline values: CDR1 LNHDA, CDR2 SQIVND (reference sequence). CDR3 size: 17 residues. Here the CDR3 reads CASSIEVGQGIGDGYTF. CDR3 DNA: TGTGCCAGTAGTATAGAGGTAGGACAGGGAATTGGTGATGGCTACACCTTC. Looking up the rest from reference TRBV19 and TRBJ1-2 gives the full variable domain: DGGITQSPKYLFRKEGQNVTLSCEQNLNHDAMYWYRQDPGQGLRLIYYSQIVNDFQKGDIAEGYSVSREKKESFPLTVTSAQKNPTAFYLCASSIEVGQGIGDGYTFGSGTRLTVV.